This TCR beta chain was obtained from a study of low-dose radiotherapy and immunotherapy resistance in tumors. Germline V gives CDR1 LNHNV, CDR2 YYDKDF (reference sequence). This CDR3 has 18 residues. With V trimmed by 2 bases and J by 3 bases, 11 bases remained unmatched. Both TCRalpha and TCRbeta chains were reverse transcribed with V-gene-specific primers. TCR amplification ran roughly 20 PCR cycles using constant-region and V-primer adapter primers. Each CDR3 protein is one row after TCRdb ran MiXCR on the reads. The sample has tens of thousands of distinct CDR3 sequences; 9.4% are singletons. Time point of the sample: before trial treatment. This clonotype was seen many times.

This TCR was sampled from a male donor with prostate cancer. Sequencing used PBMCs, obtained before treatment. This chain connects TRBV15 to TRBJ2-1, with 9 bases fitting TRBD2. As DNA, the CDR3 is TGTGCCACCAGCAGAACAATGAACCTAGCGGGGTTCTACAATGAGCAGTTCTTC. Residues: CATSRTMNLAGFYNEQFF. The full variable domain, with the rest looked up from reference TRBV15 and TRBJ2-1, is DAMVIQNPRYQVTQFGKPVTLSCSQTLNHNVMYWYQQKSSQAPKLLFHYYDKDFNNEADTPDNFQSRRPNTSFCFLDIRSPGLGDTAMYLCATSRTMNLAGFYNEQFFGPGTRLTVL.